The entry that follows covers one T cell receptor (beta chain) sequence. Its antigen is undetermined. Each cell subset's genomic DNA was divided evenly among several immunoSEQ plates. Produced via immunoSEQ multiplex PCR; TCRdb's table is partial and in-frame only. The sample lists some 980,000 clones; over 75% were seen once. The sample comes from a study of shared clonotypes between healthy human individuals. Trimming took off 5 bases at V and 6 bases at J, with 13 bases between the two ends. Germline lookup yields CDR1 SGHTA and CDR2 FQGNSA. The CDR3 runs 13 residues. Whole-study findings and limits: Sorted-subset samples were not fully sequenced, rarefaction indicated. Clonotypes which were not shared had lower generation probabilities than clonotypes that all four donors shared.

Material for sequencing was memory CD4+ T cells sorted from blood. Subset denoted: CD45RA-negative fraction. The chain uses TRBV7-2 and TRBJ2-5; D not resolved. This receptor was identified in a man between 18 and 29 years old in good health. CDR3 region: CASSQEALKTQYF. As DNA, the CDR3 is TGTGCCAGCAGCCAAGAGGCCTTAAAGACCCAGTACTTC.